This TCR beta chain was captured by sequencing in a study of early T cells in non-severe SARS-CoV-2 infection. TCRdb redid the calling of the 5' RACE reads with MiXCR, one entry per CDR3 protein. The sample has some 57,000 distinct CDR3 sequences, roughly 12% seen once. With 2 bases removed from V and 6 bases from J, the gap between germline ends came to 11 bases. Germline values: CDR1 ENHRY, CDR2 SYGVKD. The CDR3 loop spans 13 amino acids. This clonotype has a handful of counts. The receptor comes from an adult who was a healthcare worker with PCR-confirmed SARS-CoV-2 infection or an uninfected control (not recorded which). This chain joins TRBV10-3 and TRBJ2-7; D gene unclear. The sequenced sample consisted of whole blood. The CDR3 DNA is TGTGCCATCAGTGAGCCGCGCTCATCCGAGCAGTACTTC. This translates into CAISEPRSSEQYF.